This T cell receptor (beta chain) was observed in a study of cytomegalovirus exposure and HLA in healthy donors (dated by TCRdb to 2015 to 2018). In terms of the full investigation: According to an earlier analysis of a few hundred of the donors, 150 million to 200 million T cells yielded 117 million unique TCR beta sequences and more than 250 Gb of sequence data. About 300 gigabases of sequencing data and 70 million to 95 million unique TCR sequences made up an early release that covered approximately 650 HLA-typed donors. Of the roughly 400 genotyped donors, about 80% fell in the genetic ancestry cluster associated with self-reported Caucasian donors. The aim of the study was to test whether cataloging public T cell receptors could identify signatures of past pathogen exposure. Using immunosequencing, the study profiled T cell repertoires from 666 subjects and related those repertoires to cytomegalovirus serostatus. Besides the first cohort of 666 subjects, a separate validation cohort made up of around 120 different subjects was used. To predict cytomegalovirus infection status, the study brought together high-throughput TCR immunosequencing, statistical association of individual TCRs with disease status, and machine learning. In a later analysis, previously published TCR beta repertoires from about 640 donors were re-analyzed and high-resolution HLA genotyping was added so that TCR occurrence patterns could be studied. Rather than drawing on any new phenotypic data, the later analysis identified candidate immune exposures from TCR beta sequences and the way those sequences occurred across donors. In an earlier analysis of 500 to 650 of the donors, high-throughput TCR beta sequencing was used to judge whether each TCR beta V gene segment behaved as functional or pseudogenic. Donor age, sex, ethnicity and CMV serostatus were compiled together with the repertoire data. A later genetic analysis took genome-wide SNP genotypes for about 65% of the 666 donors and used that subset as a discovery cohort. Every discovery cohort repertoire had been produced on one sequencing platform. Class I and class II HLA loci were covered by the typing at four-digit resolution. Typing coverage varied by locus: 629-630 donors for A, B, C, DRB1 and DQB1; some 520 for DQA1; more than 600 for DPA1; around 450 for DPB1. Roughly 5 DR-DQ haplotypes were handled as single units for association and clustering because linkage in the cohort was strong. Among 300 to 500 genotyped donors of the cohort, an average of roughly 230,000 unique TCR beta nucleotide sequences was sequenced per donor, of which roughly 18% were non-productive. Paper-wide results and their limitations: Correlated functional status among segregating V segments might be attributable to linkage disequilibrium, but an unknown experimental factor could not be ruled out. Roughly 15 rarely observed V segments, including chromosome 9 orphons, were excluded from the earlier analysis of almost 600 of the donors because counts were too low. When HLA alleles, especially DR and DQ, strongly co-occurred, attributing TCR associations to individual alleles was difficult. Some IMGT-functional V segments, including TRBV6-2 and TRBV6-3, could not be told apart with the 87-base-pair reads, so those segments were excluded. A later genetic analysis associated a missense DCLRE1C variant with V-gene and J-gene trimming of TCR beta chains, and an independent cohort replicated the association. A cluster of highly shared sequence variants was judged likely to represent a technical artifact of the sequencing pipeline. Immune exposure information for the cohort was limited to CMV serostatus. The study gave a list of under 200 TCR beta chains associated with cytomegalovirus. Several of the top co-occurrence clusters appeared to be linked to parvovirus B19, influenza, CMV and Epstein-Barr virus, according to a later analysis. HLA typing was unavailable for some donors at each locus, so association tests used only the typed subset. In a later analysis, the rate of TCR association differed among HLA loci, with DRB1 alleles having the most associated TCRs and HLA-C alleles having the fewest. Compared with the approximately 670-donor mean, donors in an Asian-associated ancestry cluster had fewer N-insertions in productive TCRs, according to a later genetic analysis. A later analysis associated 15,000 to 20,000 TCR beta sequences with specific HLA alleles at a false discovery rate of 0.05. In a later analysis, HLA-associated TCR beta chains were found to be more clonally expanded and to have lower generation probabilities than equally common non-associated chains. Most TCR sequences were seen in very few donors, while some public TCRs were found in many individuals. It was suggested by the authors that the approach could potentially be generalized to other disease states and immunological phenotypes. According to a later analysis, most CMV-associated TCR beta chains appeared to be HLA-restricted, and the HLA associations seemed to be driven largely by CMV exposure. Only TCR beta chains were sequenced in this cohort, and the absence of alpha or paired-chain data limited detectable features. Presence/absence analyses assumed roughly uniform sequencing depth across donors, an assumption that may not hold. The classifier was reported to diagnose cytomegalovirus status with high specificity and sensitivity in both the original and validation cohorts. A further reported finding was that TCR beta sequences accurately predicted the HLA-A and HLA-B alleles for most subjects in the first cohort. A few of the identified cytomegalovirus-associated TCR beta chains were confirmed in vitro to be specific for cytomegalovirus antigens. In an earlier analysis of more than 500 of the donors, most TCR beta V segments appeared in productive rearrangements about 87% or about 30% of the time, broadly matching IMGT annotations.

Library prep was done by the immunoSEQ multiplex PCR assay. For the multiplex PCR, a mixture combining 60 forward primers for TCR Vbeta segments and 13 reverse primers for TCR Jbeta segments was used. Amplification of the CDR3 region of rearranged TCR beta genes was performed with a multiplex PCR assay on genomic DNA. Amplified TCR beta libraries were sequenced as 87-base-pair reads on the Illumina HiSeq System. Per the source publication's procedure: A later analysis counted approximately 84 million unique TCR beta chains across the approximately 700 repertoires, and around 9.9 million of these chains were shared by at least two donors. To remove PCR and sequencing errors, raw reads were error-corrected and collapsed into unique sequences using a nearest-neighbor algorithm that merged closely related sequences. Alignment of CDR3 sequences to IMGT reference sequences was used to assign V, D and J gene segments. Each retained sequence needed at least a six-nucleotide match to both a V gene segment and a J gene segment. A rearrangement counted as productive if the CDR3 had no stop codons and remained in frame with V and J, and every other rearrangement counted as non-productive. CDR3 was defined according to IMGT convention as the region running from the second conserved V-encoded cysteine to the conserved J-encoded phenylalanine. The earlier analysis of some 600 of the donors excluded sequences that lacked an unambiguous match to a single V gene segment. An earlier analysis of approximately 590 of the donors classified V segments as functional when productive rearrangements were above 56.7% and as segregating when the standard deviation between donors was above 5%. A statistical classification framework was built for diagnosing cytomegalovirus status from the catalog of TCR beta chain sequences. V and J gene assignment, in a later analysis, came from comparing TCR nucleotide sequences with IMGT/GENE-DB human TR gene sequences. A later analysis assigned CDR3 sequences and most-parsimonious VDJ recombination scenarios with the TCRdist pipeline. In a later analysis, every TCR beta chain was defined by the combination of its CDR3 amino acid sequence and its V-gene family, and reads without a unique V-gene family were dropped. In a later analysis, 450 to 600 highly shared, low-generation-probability nucleotide sequences were removed to address suspected cross-contamination and a sequencing artifact. A later analysis calculated a clonal expansion index for each public chain from normalized within-repertoire ranks of inferred template counts. A later analysis computed generation probabilities with a VDJ recombination model fitted to out-of-frame rearrangements, and checked the results against IGoR. In a later analysis, hypergeometric tests were used to score TCR-TCR, TCR-HLA and TCR-CMV co-occurrence, with a repertoire-size bias correction applied to TCR pairs. To estimate false discovery rates, a later analysis permuted the HLA or CMV assignments 20 times. A later analysis grouped co-occurring TCRs with DBSCAN, adding TCRdist sequence similarity when clustering within HLA-allele-positive subsets. Repertoires with fewer than 30,000 or more than 120,000 public chains were left out of co-occurrence clustering, as were a few repertoires with anomalous nucleotide sharing. TCRdb took over this immuneACCESS table, retaining in-frame rearrangements with V and J assigned. Such tables are incomplete; in checked studies, under half of the missing clones stem from an unresolved V gene, and the remainder is unexplained. That table furnishes V, J and clone size, whereas the DNA furnished D and trimming. Recorded for this sample are approximately 120,000 clones; over 75% of them occurred a single time. In total, the top ten clones hold roughly 12% of the sample.

About this clone: Its antigen specificity is not known. Base-call qualities are not available, and no considerably larger clone is one nucleotide away.

The CDR3 goes from the cysteine to the phenylalanine over 15 residues. The retained sequence is limited to the CDR3, 45 bases, with the frame set at the first base. For this chain, trimming is 0 bases at the V end and 5 bases at the J end, and the number of junction bases without a gene match is 5. The germline V gene (reference sequence) gives CDR1 as GTSNPN and CDR2 as SVGIG. The cohort was made up of about 670 healthy bone marrow donors. At the time of sampling, all cohort members were nominally healthy, though unrecorded immune exposures were likely present. The donor was CMV seropositive and belonged to the group of over 250 seropositive cohort members. Every donor gave a peripheral blood sample, and the peripheral blood mononuclear cells from that sample were used for TCR beta sequencing. The Qiagen DNeasy Blood Extraction Kit was used to extract genomic DNA from the blood cell samples.

The sample was PBMCs. The source is a woman aged 40-49 years in good health and CMV-seropositive. The sequence is built from TRBV30 and TRBJ2-1; 9 junctional bases match TRBD2. The CDR3 protein sequence reads: CAWSVGTSRNNEQFF. The DNA sequence reads TGTGCCTGGAGTGTAGGGACTAGCAGGAACAATGAGCAGTTCTTC.